A selection of T cell receptor beta chains follows, all from one sample in a study of blood T cells in healthy people across ages. From the 5' RACE reads, TCRdb called clonotypes with MiXCR, one entry per CDR3 protein. The table lists fewer than 2,000,000 distinct CDR3 sequences, about 39% of them singletons. Sequences were obtained from blood. The receptors stem from a human donor in good health. CDR3s include the opening cysteine and the closing phenylalanine or tryptophan. D genes are given only for firm matches. For some rows the clone size is stated as once, few or many, or as a class when expanded; others skip it.

j_call d_call v_call clone_size cdr3_nt cdr3_aa
TRBJ2-5 NA TRBV7-2 many TGTGCCAGCAGGGTCCCACTCGGGCAAGAGACCCAGTACTTC CASRVPLGQETQYF
TRBJ2-5 NA TRBV10-3 NA TGTGCGATTGGGACTCCTACGCAAGAGACCCAGTACTTC CAIGTPTQETQYF
TRBJ1-2 NA TRBV29-1 NA TGCAGCGTTGAATTGAGGGCCCTCAACTATGGCTACACCTTC CSVELRALNYGYTF
TRBJ2-1 TRBD1 TRBV24-1 NA TGTGCCACCAGTGATTCCGGGACAGGGGACTACAATGAGCAGTTCTTC CATSDSGTGDYNEQFF
TRBJ1-1 NA TRBV5-1 few TGCGCCAGCAGCTTGGAGTCTAGGGGCACTGAAGCTTTCTTT CASSLESRGTEAFF
TRBJ1-1 NA TRBV7-9 NA TGTGCCAGCACCCCAGGCCAATCCACTGAAGCTTTCTTT CASTPGQSTEAFF
TRBJ2-7 NA TRBV5-1 NA TGCGCCAGCAGCTCAACGGTTACCTACGAGCAGTACTTC CASSSTVTYEQYF
TRBJ2-7 NA TRBV29-1 few TGCAGCGCCTCTAAACTAGATAGAAACGAGCAGTACTTC CSASKLDRNEQYF
TRBJ2-7 NA TRBV28 many TGTGCCAGCATTGGGGACATCCTATCCTACGAGCAGTACTTC CASIGDILSYEQYF
TRBJ2-3 TRBD2 TRBV20-1 NA TGCAGTGCAGGAGCGGGGGGCACAGATACGCAGTATTTT CSAGAGGTDTQYF
TRBJ1-6 NA TRBV24-1 few TGTGCCACCAGTGAGGAAACGGGCCTGTATTCACCCCTCCACTTT CATSEETGLYSPLHF
TRBJ2-5 NA TRBV4-1 NA TGCGCCAGCAGCCAAGGGGACCTCACGGGAGAGACCCAGTACTTC CASSQGDLTGETQYF
TRBJ2-3 TRBD1 TRBV18 NA TGTGCCAGCTCACCACAAGTTTCAGGGGGCGCAGATACGCAGTATTTT CASSPQVSGGADTQYF
TRBJ1-4 NA TRBV18 NA TGTGCCAGCTCACCACTATCGGCAGGGGCAGTAGAAAAACTGTTTTTT CASSPLSAGAVEKLFF
TRBJ2-3 NA TRBV6-5 NA TGTGCCAGCAGGTTCGACAGAAGCACAGATACGCAGTATTTT CASRFDRSTDTQYF
TRBJ1-2 TRBD1 TRBV5-1 NA TGCGCCAGCAGCTTGGTGGGACAGCCCCACTATGGCTACACCTTC CASSLVGQPHYGYTF
TRBJ2-1 TRBD2 TRBV7-2 NA TGTGCCAGCAGCCTAAGACTAGCCTCCAATGAGCAGTTCTTC CASSLRLASNEQFF
TRBJ1-4 NA TRBV4-3 few TGCGCCAGCAGCCAAGGGGCTGGAGAAAAACTGTTTTTT CASSQGAGEKLFF
TRBJ1-5 NA TRBV7-2 few TGTGCCAGCAGCATTATCCACAGGGTTAATCAGCCCCAGCATTTT CASSIIHRVNQPQHF
TRBJ2-7 NA TRBV7-2 many TGTGCCAGCAGCGCGGACCCGGGATTTCCCTACGAGCAGTACTTC CASSADPGFPYEQYF
TRBJ2-5 NA TRBV29-1 NA TGCAGCGTTGAAGCCTCTGGGTCCCGGGGGATCCAAGAGACCCAGTACTTC CSVEASGSRGIQETQYF
TRBJ2-3 TRBD2 TRBV3-1 NA TGTGCCAGCAGCCAAGTGGGGACTAGCGGGGGGGAACACACAGATACGCAGTATTTT CASSQVGTSGGEHTDTQYF
TRBJ1-1 NA TRBV29-1 NA TGCAGCGTTGAATTTTCAGAGAACACTGAAGCTTTCTTT CSVEFSENTEAFF
TRBJ1-5 NA TRBV28 NA TGTACCAGCGTAGAAAGCCGGGGAGACAATCAGCCCCAGCATTTT CTSVESRGDNQPQHF
TRBJ2-5 NA TRBV12-3/TRBV12-4 few TGTGCCAGCAGTTTTGGGGCCCTCCAAGAGACCCAGTACTTC CASSFGALQETQYF
TRBJ2-7 NA TRBV18 few TGTGCCAGCTCACCACCGGTGGGCCCTGTCGAGCAGTACTTC CASSPPVGPVEQYF
TRBJ1-2 NA TRBV4-2 once TGTGCCAGCAGCCAAAAAGGGGGATATGGCTACACCTTC CASSQKGGYGYTF
TRBJ2-1 NA TRBV2 NA TGTGCCAGCAGTGGGAGATCTATTGAGCAGTTCTTC CASSGRSIEQFF
TRBJ2-1 NA TRBV5-1 NA TGCGCCAGCAGCTTGGCGGGGACACCAGGTTACAATGAGCAGTTCTTC CASSLAGTPGYNEQFF
TRBJ2-1 NA TRBV20-1 few TGCAGTGCTCTGGGAAGGGGGGGGACCCGGAATGAGCAGTTCTTC CSALGRGGTRNEQFF
TRBJ2-1 TRBD2 TRBV5-5 NA TGTGCCAGCAGCTTGGTGACTAGCGATGAGCAGTTCTTC CASSLVTSDEQFF
TRBJ1-4 NA TRBV14 few TGTGCCAGCAGCCAAGACCTCCGGCAGGCTGTTTTT CASSQDLRQAVF
TRBJ2-1 NA TRBV6-2/TRBV6-3 NA TGTGCCAGCAGTTACTCCGGGATCTCCTACAATGAGCAGTTCTTC CASSYSGISYNEQFF
TRBJ2-1 NA TRBV4-1 few TGCGCCAGCAGCCAAGGAAGGACCCGCCGGGGTGAGCAGTTCTTC CASSQGRTRRGEQFF